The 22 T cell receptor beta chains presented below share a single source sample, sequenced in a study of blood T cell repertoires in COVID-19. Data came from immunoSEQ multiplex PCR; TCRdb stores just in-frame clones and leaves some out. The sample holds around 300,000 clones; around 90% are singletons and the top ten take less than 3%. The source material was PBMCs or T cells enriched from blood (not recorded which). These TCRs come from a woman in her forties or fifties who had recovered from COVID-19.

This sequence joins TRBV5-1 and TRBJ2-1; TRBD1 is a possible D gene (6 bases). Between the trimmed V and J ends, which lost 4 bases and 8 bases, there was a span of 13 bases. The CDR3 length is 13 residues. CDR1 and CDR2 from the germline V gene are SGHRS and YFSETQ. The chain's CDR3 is CASSTDSWDEQFF. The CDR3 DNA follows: TGCGCCAGCAGCACGGACAGTTGGGATGAGCAGTTCTTC.

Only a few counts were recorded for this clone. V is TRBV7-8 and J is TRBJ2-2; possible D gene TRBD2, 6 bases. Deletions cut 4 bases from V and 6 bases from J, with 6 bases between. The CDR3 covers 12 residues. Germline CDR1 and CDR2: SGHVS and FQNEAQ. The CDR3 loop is CASSSGAGELFF. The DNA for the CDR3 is TGTGCCAGCAGCTCGGGAGCCGGGGAGCTGTTTTTT. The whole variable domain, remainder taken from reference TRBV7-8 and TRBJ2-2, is GAGVSQSPRYKVAKRGQDVALRCDPISGHVSLFWYQQALGQGPEFLTYFQNEAQLDKSGLPSDRFFAERPEGSVSTLKIQRTQQEDSAVYLCASSSGAGELFFGEGSRLTVL.

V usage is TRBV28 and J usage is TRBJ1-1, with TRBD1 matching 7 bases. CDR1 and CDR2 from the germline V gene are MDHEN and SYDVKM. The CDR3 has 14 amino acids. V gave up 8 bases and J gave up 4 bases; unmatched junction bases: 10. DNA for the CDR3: TGTGCCAGCGGCTGGACAGGTGCAGGCACTGAAGCTTTCTTT. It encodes CASGWTGAGTEAFF.

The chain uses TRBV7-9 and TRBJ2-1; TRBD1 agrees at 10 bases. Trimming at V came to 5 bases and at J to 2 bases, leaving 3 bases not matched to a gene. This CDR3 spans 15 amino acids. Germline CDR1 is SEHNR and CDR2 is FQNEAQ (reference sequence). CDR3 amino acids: CASSTGQGAYNEQFF. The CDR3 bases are TGTGCCAGCAGCACCGGACAGGGGGCCTACAATGAGCAGTTCTTC.

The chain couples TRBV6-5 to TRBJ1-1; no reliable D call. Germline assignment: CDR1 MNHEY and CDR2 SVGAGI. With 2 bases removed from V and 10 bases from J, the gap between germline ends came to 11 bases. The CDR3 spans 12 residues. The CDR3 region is CASSYSPEGAFF. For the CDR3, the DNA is TGTGCCAGCAGTTACAGCCCGGAGGGAGCTTTCTTT.

The CDR3 reads CASSPIQGYTQYF. The DNA of the CDR3 is TGTGCCAGCAGCCCCATACAGGGATATACGCAGTATTTT. V usage is TRBV14 and J usage is TRBJ2-3, with D possibly matching TRBD1 (6 bases). The germline gives CDR1 SGHDN, CDR2 FVKESK. Trimming pared 4 bases from V and 7 bases from J, leaving 12 bases between. This CDR3 is 13 amino acids long.

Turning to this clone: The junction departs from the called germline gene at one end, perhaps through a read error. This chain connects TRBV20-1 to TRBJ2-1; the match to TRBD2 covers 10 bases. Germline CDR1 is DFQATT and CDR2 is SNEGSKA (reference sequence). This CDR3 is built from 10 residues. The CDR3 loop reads CSAQREGPVF. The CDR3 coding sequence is TGCAGTGCTCAGCGGGAGGGCCCGGTCTTC.

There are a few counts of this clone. CDR3 nucleotides: TGTGCCAGCAGGCTCGGGACAACTGGTGACTATGGCTACACCTTC. Its translation is CASRLGTTGDYGYTF. The V and J genes are TRBV6-5 and TRBJ1-2; a weak D match, TRBD1 (6 bases). CDR1 is MNHEY, CDR2 SVGAGI, per germline. CDR3 length: 15 amino acids. V lost 6 bases and J lost 3, with 17 bases in between.

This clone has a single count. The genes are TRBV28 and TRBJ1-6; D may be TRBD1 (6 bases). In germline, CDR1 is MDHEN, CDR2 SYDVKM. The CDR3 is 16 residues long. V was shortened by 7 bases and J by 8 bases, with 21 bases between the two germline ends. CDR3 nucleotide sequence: TGTGCCAGCACCCTTGGGATCTTGGCAGGGGATTCACCCCTCCACTTT. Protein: CASTLGILAGDSPLHF. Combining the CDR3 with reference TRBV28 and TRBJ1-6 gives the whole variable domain DVKVTQSSRYLVKRTGEKVFLECVQDMDHENMFWYRQDPGLGLRLIYFSYDVKMKEKGDIPEGYSVSREKKERFSLILESASTNQTSMYLCASTLGILAGDSPLHFGNGTRLTVT.

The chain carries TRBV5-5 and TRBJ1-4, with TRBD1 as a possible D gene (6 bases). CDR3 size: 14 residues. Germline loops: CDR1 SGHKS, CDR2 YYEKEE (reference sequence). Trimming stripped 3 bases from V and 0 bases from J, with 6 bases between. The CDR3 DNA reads TGTGCCAGCAGCTGGACAGCAACTAATGAAAAACTGTTTTTT. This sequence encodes CASSWTATNEKLFF.

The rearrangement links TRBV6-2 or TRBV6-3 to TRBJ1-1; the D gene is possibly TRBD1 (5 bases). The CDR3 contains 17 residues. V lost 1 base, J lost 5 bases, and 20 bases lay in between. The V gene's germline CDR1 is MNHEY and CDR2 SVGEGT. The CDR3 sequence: CASSYWSRLGGRTEAFF. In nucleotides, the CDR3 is TGTGCCAGCAGTTACTGGTCCCGTTTGGGGGGAAGGACTGAAGCTTTCTTT.

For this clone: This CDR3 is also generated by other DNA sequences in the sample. The CDR3 is CASSPDRGNTEAFF. CDR3 sequence (DNA): TGTGCCAGCTCACCCGACAGGGGGAACACTGAAGCTTTCTTT. The chain links TRBV18 to TRBJ1-1, with 8 bases identical to TRBD1. The CDR3 has 14 residues. The germline CDR1 and CDR2 sequences are KGHSH and LQKENI. V shed 3 bases and J 1 base; nucleotides not matched to a gene: 1.

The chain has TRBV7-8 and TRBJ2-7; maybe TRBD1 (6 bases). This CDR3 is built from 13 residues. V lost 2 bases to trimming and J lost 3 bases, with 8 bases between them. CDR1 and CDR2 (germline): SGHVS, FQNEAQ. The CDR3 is CASSLTGYYEQYF. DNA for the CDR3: TGTGCCAGCAGCTTAACAGGGTACTACGAGCAGTACTTC.

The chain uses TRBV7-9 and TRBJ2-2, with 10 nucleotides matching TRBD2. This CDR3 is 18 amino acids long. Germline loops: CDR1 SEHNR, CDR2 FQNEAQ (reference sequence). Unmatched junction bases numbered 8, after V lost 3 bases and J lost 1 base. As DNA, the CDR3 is TGTGCCAGCAGCTTCAGGGTGTCTAGCGGGGGGAACACCGGGGAGCTGTTTTTT. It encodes CASSFRVSSGGNTGELFF.

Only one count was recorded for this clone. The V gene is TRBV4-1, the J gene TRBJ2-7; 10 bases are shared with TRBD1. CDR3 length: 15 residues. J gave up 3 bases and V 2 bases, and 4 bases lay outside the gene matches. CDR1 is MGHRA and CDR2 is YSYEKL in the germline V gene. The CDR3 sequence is CASSQLWTGGYEQYF. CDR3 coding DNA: TGCGCCAGCAGCCAATTATGGACAGGGGGCTACGAGCAGTACTTC.

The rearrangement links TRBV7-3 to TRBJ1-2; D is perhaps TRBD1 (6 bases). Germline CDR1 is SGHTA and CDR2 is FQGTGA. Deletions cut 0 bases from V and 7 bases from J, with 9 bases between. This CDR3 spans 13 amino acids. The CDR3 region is CASSLTGGGGYTF. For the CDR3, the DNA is TGTGCCAGCAGCTTAACAGGGGGTGGTGGCTACACCTTC.

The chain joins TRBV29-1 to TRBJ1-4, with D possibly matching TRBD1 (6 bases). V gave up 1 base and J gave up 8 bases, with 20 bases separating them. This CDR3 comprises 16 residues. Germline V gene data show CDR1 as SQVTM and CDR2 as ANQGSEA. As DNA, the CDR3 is TGCAGCGTTGAAGTGGTCCCGCAGGGGCAGCAGGAAAAACTGTTTTTT. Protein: CSVEVVPQGQQEKLFF.

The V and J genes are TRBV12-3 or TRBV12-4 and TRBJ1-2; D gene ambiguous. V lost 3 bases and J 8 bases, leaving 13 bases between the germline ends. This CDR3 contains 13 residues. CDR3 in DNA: TGTGCCAGCAGTTTCCTAACTGCGGGGGGCTACACCTTC. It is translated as CASSFLTAGGYTF.

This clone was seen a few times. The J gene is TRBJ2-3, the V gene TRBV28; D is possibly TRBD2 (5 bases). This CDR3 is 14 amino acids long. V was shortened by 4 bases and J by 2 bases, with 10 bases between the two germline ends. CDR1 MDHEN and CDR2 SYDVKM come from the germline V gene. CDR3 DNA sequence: TGTGCCAGCAGTTCCGACGGACTCACAGATACGCAGTATTTT. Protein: CASSSDGLTDTQYF.

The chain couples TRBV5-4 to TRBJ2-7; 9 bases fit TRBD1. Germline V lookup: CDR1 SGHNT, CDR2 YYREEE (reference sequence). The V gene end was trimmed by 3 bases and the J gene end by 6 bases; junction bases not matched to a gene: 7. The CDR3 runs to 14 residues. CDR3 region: CASSSTGQGIEQYF. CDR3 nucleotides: TGTGCCAGCAGCTCCACCGGACAGGGGATCGAGCAGTACTTC.

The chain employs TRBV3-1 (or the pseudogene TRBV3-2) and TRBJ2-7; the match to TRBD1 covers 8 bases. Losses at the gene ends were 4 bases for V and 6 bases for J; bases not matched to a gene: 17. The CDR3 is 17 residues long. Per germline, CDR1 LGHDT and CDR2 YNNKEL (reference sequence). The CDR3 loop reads CASSPPLPGTGGSEQYF. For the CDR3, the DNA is TGTGCCAGCAGCCCCCCTCTTCCGGGGACAGGAGGTAGCGAGCAGTACTTC.

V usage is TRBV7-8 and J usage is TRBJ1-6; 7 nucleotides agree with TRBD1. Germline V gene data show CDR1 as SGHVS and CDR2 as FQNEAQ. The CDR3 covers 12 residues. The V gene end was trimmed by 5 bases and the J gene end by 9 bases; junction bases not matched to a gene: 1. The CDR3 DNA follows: TGTGCCAGCAGCCGGGACAGTTCACCCCTCCACTTT. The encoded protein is CASSRDSSPLHF.